This T cell receptor (beta chain) appears in the sequencing data of a study of blood T cells in healthy people across ages. A sample-barcoded 5' primer and a J-beta primer mix were used in a second PCR of roughly 7 to 12 cycles. MiXCR was run by TCRdb on the 5' RACE reads, yielding one entry per CDR3 protein. The sample lists approximately 900,000 distinct CDR3 sequences; 25% to 35% were seen once. In regard to this clonotype: Its target is not known.

Findings of the study overall: Naive T cell percentage showed a strong correlation with the diversity of TCR beta.

These data were also reused for a study on T cells of mothers and their children. That paper adds: Overlap ran slightly, non-significantly higher for related than unrelated mother-child pairs.

The source is a woman between 35 and 50 years old in good health. Input material: blood.

The CDR3 bases are TGTGCCAGCAGTTTAGACGGACAAGGTCCCGATGGCTACACCTTC. Residues: CASSLDGQGPDGYTF. The genes are TRBV12-3 or TRBV12-4 and TRBJ1-2; D perhaps matches TRBD1 (5 bases). There are 15 residues in the CDR3. The V gene lost 1 base and the J gene lost 6 bases, with 15 bases spanning the gap.